The source of this T cell receptor (beta chain) is a study of blood T cells in healthy people across ages. There were healthy Caucasian individuals from Russia, aged about 6 to 100, serving as donors. The V gene lost 4 bases and the J gene lost 4 bases, with 23 bases spanning the gap. The CDR3 runs 17 residues. The V gene's germline CDR1 is MNHEY and CDR2 SVGAGI. This clonotype was counted at least ten times. Alongside a J-beta primer mix, a sample-barcoded 5' primer served in a second PCR lasting roughly 6 to 12 cycles. TCRdb recomputed calls from the 5' RACE reads with MiXCR, one row per CDR3 protein. The profile shows hundreds of thousands of distinct CDR3 sequences, around two fifths of them singletons.

The receptor was derived from a man older than 75 in good health. The chain carries TRBV6-5 and TRBJ2-7, with D tentatively TRBD2 (6 bases). The source material was blood. The CDR3: CASSSEGRRVTLYEQYF. CDR3 DNA: TGTGCCAGCAGTTCCGAGGGGCGGAGGGTGACTTTATACGAGCAGTACTTC.